Listed here are 15 T cell receptor gamma chains from one sample, sequenced in a study of γδ T cells in repeated Plasmodium falciparum infection. TCRdb repeated clone calling on the multiplex PCR reads with CATT. The data show 27,000 or so gamma-chain clones, around 1.4% seen once. Flow sorting of PBMC yielded separate Vgamma9/Vdelta2+ and Vdelta2-negative gammadelta T cell populations for bulk repertoire analysis. Sequences were obtained from gamma-delta T cells from blood. Receptors originate from a pool of human donors (malaria-infected and uninfected, not separated).

In this sample, this clone turned up many times. TCRdb has a much larger clone's protein, which differs at residue 10 from the translation of this DNA, likely because of a read error; what is shown is the protein translated from the DNA. The J gene is TRGJ1 or TRGJ2, the V gene TRGV4. Matching the DNA to germline supplied the J gene, which TCRdb does not give. The CDR3 sequence is 15 residues long. Germline V gene lookup returns CDR1 EGSTGY and CDR2 YDSYTSSV. This chain's CDR3 is CATWDGPLNHYKKLF. CDR3 nucleotide sequence: TGTGCCACCTGGGATGGGCCTCTGAATCATTATAAGAAACTCTTT.

This clone was counted a few times. TCRdb records a much larger clone's protein for this DNA, with a difference at residue 10 that likely arises from a read error; the protein given is the translation of the DNA. The J segment was not called; the V segment is TRGV3. Germline lookup yields CDR1 VTNTFY and CDR2 YDVSTARD (reference sequence). The CDR3 covers 12 residues. The CDR3 DNA follows: TGTGCCACCTGGGACACCCCTTTATCGGAACTCTTT. This sequence encodes CATWDTPLSELF.

This clone was counted between two and nine times. TCRdb records a much larger clone's protein for this DNA, with a difference at residue 5 that likely arises from a read error; the protein given is the translation of the DNA. The chain recombines TRGV9 with TRGJP. Here the J gene came from matching the DNA to germline, since TCRdb omits it. Germline V gene sequence: CDR1 GITISATS, CDR2 ISYDGTV (reference sequence). After removal of 5 bases from V and 7 bases from J, the junction contained 11 bases not matched to a gene. This CDR3 has 17 amino acids. As DNA, the CDR3 is TGTGCCTTGTGGGGGACTCTTATTGAGTTGGGCAAAAAAATCAAGGTATTT. It encodes CALWGTLIELGKKIKVF.

This clone was picked up many times. The V call is TRGV5, the J call TRGJP. This CDR3 spans 15 amino acids. Germline V lookup: CDR1 VINAFY, CDR2 YDVSNSKD. V shed 5 bases, J shed 3 bases, and the junction held 1 base outside the gene matches. The CDR3 DNA reads TGTGCCACCTGGGTGCAAGAGTTGGGCAAAAAAATCAAGGTATTT. Translated, it gives CATWVQELGKKIKVF.

The chain joins TRGV9 to TRGJP. The J gene was not available in TCRdb and was assigned here by matching the DNA to germline segments. The CDR3 is made up of 17 amino acids. Trimming at V came to 3 bases and at J to 16 bases, leaving 18 bases not matched to a gene. Germline lookup yields CDR1 GITISATS and CDR2 ISYDGTV (reference sequence). CDR3 nucleotide sequence: TGTGCCTTGTGGGAGAAACACAAGAGTTGGGCAAAAAAAATCAAGGTATTT. Translation: CALWEKHKSWAKKIKVF.

Concerning this clone: This DNA's translation differs at residue 11 from TCRdb's protein, which comes from a much larger clone; a read error is likely, and the protein shown is translated from the DNA. The chain employs TRGV3 and TRGJ1 or TRGJ2. The J gene is not listed in TCRdb, so it was assigned here from a DNA match to germline. CDR3 length equals 14 residues. Per germline, CDR1 VTNTFY and CDR2 YDVSTARD (reference sequence). CDR3: CATWDRPQYYRKLF. The CDR3 bases are TGTGCCACCTGGGACAGGCCCCAATATTATAGGAAACTCTTT.

This clone was seen ten or more times. The chain uses TRGV2 and TRGJ1 or TRGJ2. TCRdb records no J gene; here it was assigned by comparing the DNA to germline. J gave up 12 bases and V 0 bases, and 8 bases lay outside the gene matches. CDR3 length equals 12 residues. Germline-derived CDR1 and CDR2 are EGSNGY and YDSYNSKV. CDR3 in amino acids: CATWDGLRGKLF. The CDR3 DNA is TGTGCCACCTGGGACGGGCTACGGGGGAAACTCTTT.

Details on this clone: The protein recorded in TCRdb matches a much larger clone and deviates from this DNA's translation at residue 5, suggesting a read error; the protein here is obtained by translating the DNA. The J gene is TRGJP2, the V gene TRGV5. The J gene was not available in TCRdb and was assigned here by matching the DNA to germline segments. Germline CDR1 VINAFY, CDR2 YDVSNSKD. The CDR3 sequence is 13 residues long. The CDR3 sequence is CATWGRPVWIKTF. For the CDR3, the DNA is TGTGCCACCTGGGGCAGGCCTGTTTGGATCAAGACGTTT.

In its sample, this clone ranks as medium-sized. The chain uses TRGV9 and TRGJ1 or TRGJ2. The germline V gene encodes CDR1 GITISATS and CDR2 ISYDGTV (reference sequence). Trimming removed 0 bases from V and 6 bases from J; junction bases left unmatched: 8. The CDR3 sequence is 14 residues long. CDR3 DNA sequence: TGTGCCTTGTGGGAGGTGCAAAGGGGTTATAAGAAACTCTTT. Amino acid sequence: CALWEVQRGYKKLF.

In this sample, this clone turned up a few times. The chain carries TRGV2 and TRGJ1 or TRGJ2. In the absence of a J gene in TCRdb, the DNA was matched to germline to assign it here. Germline loops: CDR1 EGSNGY, CDR2 YDSYNSKV. J lost 9 bases, V lost 0 bases, and 8 bases had no gene match. This CDR3 has 13 amino acids. As DNA, the CDR3 is TGTGCCACCTGGGACGGGCCTATGGTTAAGAAACTCTTT. It yields the protein CATWDGPMVKKLF.

This clone was found a few times. TCRdb's entry gives the protein of a much larger clone, which mismatches this DNA's translation at residue 12, likely from a read error; the protein reported here is translated from the DNA. Called V gene: TRGV5; the J gene was not called. The CDR3 is made up of 14 amino acids. The germline gives CDR1 VINAFY, CDR2 YDVSNSKD. The CDR3 coding sequence is TGTGCCACCTGGGACAGGTCGGGTGATTGGATCGAGACGTTT. Its protein product is CATWDRSGDWIETF.

In regard to this clone: This sequence is one base from a far larger clone and is likely a read error. Other nucleotide sequences in the sample specify the same CDR3. This rearrangement joins TRGV2 to TRGJ1 or TRGJ2. The V gene's germline CDR1 is EGSNGY and CDR2 YDSYNSKV. The CDR3 covers 14 residues. CDR3 nucleotides: TGTGCCACTTGGGACGGGCGTGGATATTATAAGAAACTCTTT. Encoded protein: CATWDGRGYYKKLF.

In this sample, this clone turned up many times. A far larger clone is off by one base, so a read error is likely. The same CDR3 arises from other DNA sequences in this sample as well. The chain links TRGV9 to TRGJ1 or TRGJ2. The J gene, absent from TCRdb, was called here by matching the DNA to germline. Germline assignment: CDR1 GITISATS and CDR2 ISYDGTV (reference sequence). The CDR3 totals 12 residues. Here the CDR3 DNA reads TGTGCCTTATGGGGACCTTATTATAAGAAACTCTTT. As protein: CALWGPYYKKLF.

This clone was counted many times. With a far larger clone one base away, a read error is the likely cause. This sample also contains other DNA sequences that code for the same CDR3. J is TRGJP and V is TRGV9. Here the J gene was assigned by germline matching of the DNA, as TCRdb has none. Germline loops: CDR1 GITISATS, CDR2 ISYDGTV (reference sequence). The CDR3 runs to 17 residues. DNA of the CDR3: TGTGCCCTGTGGGAGACCGACCAAGAGTTGGGCAAAAAAATCAAGGTATTT. Translating gives CALWETDQELGKKIKVF.

This clone was found many times. This rearrangement joins TRGV2 to TRGJ1 or TRGJ2. Matching the DNA to germline supplied the J gene, which TCRdb does not give. V shed 1 base, J shed 4 bases, and the junction held 22 bases outside the gene matches. The V gene's germline CDR1 is EGSNGY and CDR2 YDSYNSKV. The CDR3 has 19 residues. The CDR3 bases are TGTGCCACCTGGGACGGTCCACCCTCAAATTGGGCCAAATATTATAAGAAACTCTTT. Amino acid sequence: CATWDGPPSNWAKYYKKLF.